This T cell receptor beta chain was documented in a study of T cell responses to AZD1222 COVID-19 vaccine. About the research overall: Pooling was applied to second doses at about 4 or about 12 weeks. Study results and limitations: A rise in Spike-specific TCR breadth and depth followed two AZD1222 doses. Most donors were white British, females outnumbered males, and clonal diversity was possibly underestimated.

V lost 3 bases to trimming and J lost 0 bases, with 15 bases between them. Germline values: CDR1 KGHSH, CDR2 LQKENI. The CDR3 covers 16 residues. The repertoire was sequenced with immunoSEQ multiplex PCR; TCRdb's copy has only in-frame clones and lacks some. The table lists tens of thousands of clones, 85% of them singletons. This clone has only a few counts. Its target is not known. This receptor was identified in an adult in good health. The material sequenced was peripheral blood, taken on day 0 of AZD1222 vaccination. The chain combines TRBV18 with TRBJ2-7, with a tentative D call TRBD2 (5 bases). The chain's CDR3 is CASSPVLADYSYEQYF. In DNA, the CDR3 is TGTGCCAGCTCACCTGTGCTAGCAGACTACTCCTACGAGCAGTACTTC.